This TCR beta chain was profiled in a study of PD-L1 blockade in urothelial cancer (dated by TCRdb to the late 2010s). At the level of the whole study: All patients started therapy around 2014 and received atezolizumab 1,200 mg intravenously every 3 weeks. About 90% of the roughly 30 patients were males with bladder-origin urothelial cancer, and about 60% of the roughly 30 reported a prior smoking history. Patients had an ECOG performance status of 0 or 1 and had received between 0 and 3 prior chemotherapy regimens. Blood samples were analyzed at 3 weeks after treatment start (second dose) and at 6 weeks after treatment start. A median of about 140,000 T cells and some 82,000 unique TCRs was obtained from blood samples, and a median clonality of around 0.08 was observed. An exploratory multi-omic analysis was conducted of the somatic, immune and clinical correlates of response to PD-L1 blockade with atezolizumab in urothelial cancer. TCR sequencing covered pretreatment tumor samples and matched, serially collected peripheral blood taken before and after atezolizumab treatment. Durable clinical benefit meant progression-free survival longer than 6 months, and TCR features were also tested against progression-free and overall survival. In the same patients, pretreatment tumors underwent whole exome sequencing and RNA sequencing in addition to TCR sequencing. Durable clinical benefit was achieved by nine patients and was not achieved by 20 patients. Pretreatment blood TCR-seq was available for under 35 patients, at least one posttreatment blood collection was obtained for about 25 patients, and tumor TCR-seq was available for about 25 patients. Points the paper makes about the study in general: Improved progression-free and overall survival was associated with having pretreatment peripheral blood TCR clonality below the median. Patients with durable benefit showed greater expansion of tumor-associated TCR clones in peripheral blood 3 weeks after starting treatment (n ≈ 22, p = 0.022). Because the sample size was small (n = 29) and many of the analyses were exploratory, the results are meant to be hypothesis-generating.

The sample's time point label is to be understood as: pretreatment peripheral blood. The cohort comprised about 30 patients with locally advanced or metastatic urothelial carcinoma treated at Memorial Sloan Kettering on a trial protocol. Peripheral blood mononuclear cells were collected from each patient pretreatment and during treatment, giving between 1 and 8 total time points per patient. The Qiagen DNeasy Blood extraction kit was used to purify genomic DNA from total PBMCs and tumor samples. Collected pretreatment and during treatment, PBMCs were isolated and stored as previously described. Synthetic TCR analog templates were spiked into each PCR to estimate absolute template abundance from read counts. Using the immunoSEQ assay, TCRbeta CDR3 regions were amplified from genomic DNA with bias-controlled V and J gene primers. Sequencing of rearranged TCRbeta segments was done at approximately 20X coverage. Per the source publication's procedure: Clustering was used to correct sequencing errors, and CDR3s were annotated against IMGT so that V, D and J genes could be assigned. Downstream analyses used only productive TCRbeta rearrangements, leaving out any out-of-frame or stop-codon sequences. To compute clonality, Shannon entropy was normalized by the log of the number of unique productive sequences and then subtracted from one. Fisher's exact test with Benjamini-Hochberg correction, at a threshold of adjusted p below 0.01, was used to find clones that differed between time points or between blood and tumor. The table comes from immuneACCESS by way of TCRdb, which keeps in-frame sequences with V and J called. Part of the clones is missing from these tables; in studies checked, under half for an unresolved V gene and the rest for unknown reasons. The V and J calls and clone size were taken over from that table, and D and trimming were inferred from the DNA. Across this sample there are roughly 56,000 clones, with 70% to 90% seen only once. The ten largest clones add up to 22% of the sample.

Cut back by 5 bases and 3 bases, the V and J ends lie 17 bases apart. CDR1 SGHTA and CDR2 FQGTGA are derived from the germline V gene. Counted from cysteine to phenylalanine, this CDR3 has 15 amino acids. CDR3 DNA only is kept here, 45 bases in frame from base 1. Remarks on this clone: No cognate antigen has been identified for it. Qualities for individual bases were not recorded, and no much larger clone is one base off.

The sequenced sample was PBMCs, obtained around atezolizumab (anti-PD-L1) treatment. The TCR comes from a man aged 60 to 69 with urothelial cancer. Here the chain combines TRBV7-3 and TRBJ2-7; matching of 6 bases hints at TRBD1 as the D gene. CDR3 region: CASSLTSAGDYEQYF. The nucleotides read TGTGCCAGCAGCCTCACATCGGCAGGGGACTACGAGCAGTACTTC.